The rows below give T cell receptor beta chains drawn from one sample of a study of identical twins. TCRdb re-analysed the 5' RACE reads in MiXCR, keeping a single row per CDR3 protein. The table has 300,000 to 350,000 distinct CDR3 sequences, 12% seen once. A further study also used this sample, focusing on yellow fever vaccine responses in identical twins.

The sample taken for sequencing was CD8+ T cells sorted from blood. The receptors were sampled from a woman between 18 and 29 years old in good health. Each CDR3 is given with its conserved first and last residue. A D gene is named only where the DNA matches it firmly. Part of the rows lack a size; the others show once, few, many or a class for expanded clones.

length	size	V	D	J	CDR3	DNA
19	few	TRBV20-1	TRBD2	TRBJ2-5	CSARQTIPGLAGGPETQYF	TGCAGTGCTAGACAAACTATACCGGGACTAGCGGGAGGGCCCGAGACCCAGTACTTC
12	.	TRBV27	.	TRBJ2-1	CASSSQTNEQFF	TGTGCCAGCAGTTCACAGACGAATGAGCAGTTCTTC
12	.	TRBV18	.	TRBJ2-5	CASSPELETQYF	TGTGCCAGCTCACCAGAATTGGAGACCCAGTACTTC
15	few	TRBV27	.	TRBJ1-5	CASSLSRRNNQPQHF	TGTGCCAGCAGTTTATCTAGACGAAACAATCAGCCCCAGCATTTT
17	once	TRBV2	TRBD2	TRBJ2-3	CASSHWGTGGGTDTQYF	TGTGCCAGCAGCCACTGGGGGACGGGAGGGGGCACAGATACGCAGTATTTT
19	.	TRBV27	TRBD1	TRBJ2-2	CASVPFRTGVSTNTGELFF	TGTGCCAGCGTCCCGTTCAGGACAGGGGTTTCCACGAACACCGGGGAGCTGTTTTTT
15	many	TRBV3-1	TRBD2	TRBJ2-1	CASSQGLAGGNEQFF	TGTGCCAGCAGCCAGGGACTAGCGGGGGGAAATGAGCAGTTCTTC
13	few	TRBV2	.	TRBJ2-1	CASSAGRATEQFF	TGTGCCAGCAGTGCGGGGCGGGCCACTGAGCAGTTCTTC
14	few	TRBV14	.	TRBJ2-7	CASSQRTGIYEQYF	TGTGCCAGCAGCCAGAGAACTGGGATCTACGAGCAGTACTTC
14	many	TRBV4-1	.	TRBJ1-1	CASSSLYFKAEAFF	TGCGCAAGCTCGTCACTTTATTTTAAGGCTGAAGCTTTCTTT
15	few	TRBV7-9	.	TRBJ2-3	CASSLVARDADTQYF	TGTGCCAGCAGCTTAGTTGCCAGGGATGCAGATACGCAGTATTTT
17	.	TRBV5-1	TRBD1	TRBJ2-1	CASSLDYGTGVIDEQFF	TGCGCCAGCAGCTTGGATTACGGGACAGGGGTTATTGATGAGCAGTTCTTC
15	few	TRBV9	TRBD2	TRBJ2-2	CASSGGTSLGGELFF	TGTGCCAGCAGCGGAGGGACTAGCCTGGGCGGGGAGCTGTTTTTT
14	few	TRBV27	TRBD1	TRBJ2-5	CASSLEDRAETQYF	TGTGCCAGCAGTTTGGAGGACAGGGCCGAGACCCAGTACTTC
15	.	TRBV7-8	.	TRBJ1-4	CASSLVGLREEKLFF	TGTGCCAGCAGCTTAGTGGGACTTAGGGAAGAAAAACTGTTTTTT
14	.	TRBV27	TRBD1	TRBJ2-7	CASSLDRGGLEQYF	TGTGCCAGCAGCCTGGACAGGGGGGGGCTCGAGCAGTACTTC
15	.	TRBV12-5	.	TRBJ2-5	CASGPTSGSRETQYF	TGTGCTAGTGGTCCGACGTCAGGGAGCCGGGAGACCCAGTACTTC
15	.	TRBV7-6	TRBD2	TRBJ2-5	CASSLAPGGRETQYF	TGTGCCAGCAGCCTAGCGCCGGGGGGGAGAGAGACCCAGTACTTC
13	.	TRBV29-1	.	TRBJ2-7	CSVEDLVGSEQYF	TGCAGCGTTGAAGACCTTGTGGGGAGCGAGCAGTACTTC
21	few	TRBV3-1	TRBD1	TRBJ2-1	CASSGPRDRGHRRTLGNEQFF	TGTGCCAGCAGTGGCCCCCGGGACAGGGGGCACAGAAGGACACTGGGCAATGAGCAGTTCTTC
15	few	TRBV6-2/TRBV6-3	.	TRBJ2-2	CASSYWTSHTGELFF	TGTGCCAGCAGTTACTGGACTTCCCACACCGGGGAGCTGTTTTTT
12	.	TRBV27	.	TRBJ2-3	CASKSKPDTQYF	TGTGCCAGCAAATCCAAGCCAGATACGCAGTATTTT
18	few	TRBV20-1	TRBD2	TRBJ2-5	CSARDFASGRRTQETQYF	TGCAGTGCTAGAGATTTCGCTAGCGGGCGCCGAACCCAAGAGACCCAGTACTTC
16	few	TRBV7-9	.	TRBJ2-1	CASSPHSASSYNEQFF	TGTGCCAGCAGCCCCCATAGCGCCAGCTCCTACAATGAGCAGTTCTTC
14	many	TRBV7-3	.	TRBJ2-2	CASSFGMNTGELFF	TGTGCCAGCAGCTTCGGGATGAACACCGGGGAGCTGTTTTTT
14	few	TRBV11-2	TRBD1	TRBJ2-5	CASNNYRGEETQYF	TGTGCCAGCAACAACTACAGGGGGGAAGAGACCCAGTACTTC
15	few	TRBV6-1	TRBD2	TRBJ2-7	CASSPTSGIVYEQYF	TGTGCCAGCAGTCCCACTAGCGGGATAGTCTACGAGCAGTACTTC
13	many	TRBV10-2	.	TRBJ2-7	CASSQDWSLEQYF	TGCGCCAGCAGTCAGGACTGGAGCCTGGAGCAGTACTTC
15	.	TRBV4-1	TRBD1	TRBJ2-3	CASSVGDRDADTQYF	TGCGCCAGCAGCGTGGGGGACAGGGATGCAGATACGCAGTATTTT
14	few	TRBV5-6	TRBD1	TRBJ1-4	CASSPDRTNEKLFF	TGTGCCAGCAGCCCGGACAGGACTAATGAAAAACTGTTTTTT
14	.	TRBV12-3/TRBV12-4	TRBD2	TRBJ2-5	CASSIAGGAETQYF	TGTGCCAGCAGCATAGCGGGGGGAGCTGAGACCCAGTACTTC
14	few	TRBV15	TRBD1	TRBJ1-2	CATSRDRQGYGYTF	TGTGCCACCAGCAGAGATCGACAGGGATATGGCTACACCTTC
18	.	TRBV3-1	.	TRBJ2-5	CASSQKEGVGSREETQYF	TGTGCCAGCAGCCAAAAGGAGGGGGTGGGTAGCAGAGAAGAGACCCAGTACTTC
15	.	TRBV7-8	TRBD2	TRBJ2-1	CASSALAGGGDEQFF	TGTGCCAGCAGCGCCCTAGCGGGGGGTGGAGATGAGCAGTTCTTC
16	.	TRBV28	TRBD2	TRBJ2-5	CATSGRTSGDQETQYF	TGTGCCACCTCCGGCAGGACTAGCGGGGATCAAGAGACCCAGTACTTC
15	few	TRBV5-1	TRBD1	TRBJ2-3	CASSTGQGGTDTQYF	TGCGCCAGCAGCACGGGACAGGGTGGTACAGATACGCAGTATTTT
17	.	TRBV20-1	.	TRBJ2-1	CSARPLDAEANIYEQFF	TGCAGTGCTAGACCTCTGGATGCCGAAGCTAATATCTATGAGCAGTTCTTC
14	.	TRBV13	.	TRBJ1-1	CASSLNSMNTEAFF	TGTGCCAGCAGCTTAAACAGTATGAACACTGAAGCTTTCTTT
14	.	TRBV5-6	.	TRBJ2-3	CASERRGLTDTQYF	TGTGCCAGCGAAAGGCGGGGTTTGACAGATACGCAGTATTTT
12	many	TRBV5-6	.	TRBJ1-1	CASSRGWGTAFF	TGTGCCAGCAGCCGGGGTTGGGGCACGGCTTTCTTT
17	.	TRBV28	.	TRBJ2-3	CASSRDLLGYSIDTQYF	TGTGCCAGCAGTAGAGACCTGCTGGGTTATAGCATAGATACGCAGTATTTT
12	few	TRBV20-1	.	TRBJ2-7	CSARGGHYEQYF	TGCAGTGCTAGGGGTGGGCACTACGAGCAGTACTTC
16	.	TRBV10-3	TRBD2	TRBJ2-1	CAISESSGRWGYEQFF	TGTGCCATCAGTGAGTCGAGCGGGAGGTGGGGCTATGAGCAGTTCTTC
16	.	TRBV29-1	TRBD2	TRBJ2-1	CSVPGLAGGPYNEQFF	TGCAGCGTTCCGGGACTAGCGGGAGGGCCTTACAATGAGCAGTTCTTC
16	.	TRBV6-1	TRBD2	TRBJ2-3	CASSFLAGPRTDTQYF	TGTGCCAGCAGTTTCCTAGCGGGACCGCGCACAGATACGCAGTATTTT
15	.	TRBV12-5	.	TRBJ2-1	CASDKEGQPYNEQFF	TGTGCTAGTGACAAGGAGGGGCAACCCTACAATGAGCAGTTCTTC
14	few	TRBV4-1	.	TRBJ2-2	CASSQVRSTGELFF	TGCGCCAGCAGCCAAGTGAGGAGCACCGGGGAGCTGTTTTTT
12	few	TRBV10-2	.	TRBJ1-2	CASSDTGGGYTF	TGCGCCAGCAGTGACACCGGAGGCGGCTACACCTTC
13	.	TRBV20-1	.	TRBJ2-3	CSARDTARDTQYF	TGCAGTGCTAGAGATACCGCGAGGGATACGCAGTATTTT